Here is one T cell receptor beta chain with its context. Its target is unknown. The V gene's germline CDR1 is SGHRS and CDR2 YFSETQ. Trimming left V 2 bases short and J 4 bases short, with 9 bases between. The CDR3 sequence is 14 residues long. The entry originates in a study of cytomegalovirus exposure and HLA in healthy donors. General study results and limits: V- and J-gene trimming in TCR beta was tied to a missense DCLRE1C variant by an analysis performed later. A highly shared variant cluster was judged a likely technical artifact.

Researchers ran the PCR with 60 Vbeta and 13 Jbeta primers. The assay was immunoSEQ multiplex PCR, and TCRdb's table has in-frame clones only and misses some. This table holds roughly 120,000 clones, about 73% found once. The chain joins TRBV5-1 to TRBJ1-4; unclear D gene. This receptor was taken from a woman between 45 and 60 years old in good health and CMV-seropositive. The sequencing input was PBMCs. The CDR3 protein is CASSLDTVNEKLFF. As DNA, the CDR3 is TGCGCCAGCAGCTTAGACACCGTTAATGAAAAACTGTTTTTT.